Shown below are 7 T cell receptor beta chains from a single sample sequenced in a study of blood T cells in healthy people across ages. Sample-barcoded 5' priming and a J-beta primer mix drove a second PCR of about 7 to 12 cycles. TCRdb called the 5' RACE reads again in MiXCR, with one record for every CDR3 protein. Among fewer than 950,000 distinct CDR3 sequences listed, 36% were seen once. The material sequenced was blood. Receptor source: a young man in good health.

J is TRBJ1-3 and V is TRBV12-3 or TRBV12-4; D is perhaps TRBD1 (6 bases). The CDR3 runs 14 residues. Trimming took off 6 bases at V and 2 bases at J, with 11 bases between the two ends. Here the CDR3 DNA reads TGTGCCAGCAGCCACAGGGATGCTGGAAACACCATATATTTT. Its protein is CASSHRDAGNTIYF.

The chain links TRBV4-3 to TRBJ2-5; 12 bases are a match to TRBD2. CDR1 is LGHNA, CDR2 YSLEER, per germline. V shed 0 bases and J 1 base; nucleotides not matched to a gene: 6. The CDR3 totals 18 residues. The CDR3 DNA reads TGCGCCAGCAGCCAAGATCGATGGACTAGCGGGACCCAAGAGACCCAGTACTTC. Protein product: CASSQDRWTSGTQETQYF.

This clonotype came up many times. The gene calls are TRBV20-1 and TRBJ1-2; D gene unclear. Germline values: CDR1 DFQATT, CDR2 SNEGSKA (reference sequence). There are 14 residues in the CDR3. The chain's CDR3 is CSKLGRSPGNGYTF. The CDR3 nucleotides read TGCAGCAAACTAGGGAGGAGCCCGGGAAATGGCTACACCTTC.

V gene TRBV14 combines with J gene TRBJ2-7; 9 nucleotides agree with TRBD2. Unmatched junction bases numbered 10, after V lost 6 bases and J lost 7 bases. The germline CDR1 and CDR2 sequences are SGHDN and FVKESK. CDR3 length: 14 residues. CDR3: CASSMLAGRNEQYF. CDR3 DNA sequence: TGTGCCAGCAGTATGCTAGCGGGGAGGAATGAGCAGTACTTC. The full variable domain, completed using reference TRBV14 and TRBJ2-7, is EAGVTQFPSHSVIEKGQTVTLRCDPISGHDNLYWYRRVMGKEIKFLLHFVKESKQDESGMPNNRFLAERTGGTYSTLKVQPAELEDSGVYFCASSMLAGRNEQYFGPGTRLTVT.

This chain joins TRBV7-9 and TRBJ2-1; no clear D. The J call may be incorrect, as the DNA end agrees better with TRBJ2-7. Germline CDR1 reads SEHNR; CDR2 reads FQNEAQ (reference sequence). CDR3 length: 16 residues. CDR3 amino acids: CASSPGPSPSYNEQYF. The DNA for the CDR3 is TGTGCCAGCAGCCCCGGACCCTCCCCCTCCTACAATGAGCAGTACTTC.

This clonotype has ten or more counts. V gene TRBV20-1 combines with J gene TRBJ1-6, with TRBD1 as a possible D gene (5 bases). This CDR3 spans 14 amino acids. The germline V gene has CDR1 DFQATT and CDR2 SNEGSKA (reference sequence). V gave up 5 bases and J gave up 3 bases, with 11 bases separating them. Here the CDR3 reads CSAHYTGYNSPLHF. The CDR3 coding sequence is TGCAGTGCTCACTACACAGGCTATAATTCACCCCTCCACTTT.

This clonotype was seen at least ten times. The gene calls are TRBV20-1 and TRBJ2-4; D is possibly TRBD1 or TRBD2 (5 bases each). Per the germline V gene, CDR1 is DFQATT and CDR2 is SNEGSKA (reference sequence). Trimming took 8 bases from V and 0 from J, leaving 17 bases between them. This CDR3 contains 15 residues. DNA of the CDR3: TGCAGTCGCAATCAGGGAGAAAAAGCCAAAAACATTCAGTACTTC. It yields the protein CSRNQGEKAKNIQYF.